The following is a T cell receptor beta chain sequence with its context. The data were produced by immunoSEQ multiplex PCR, yet TCRdb's version contains in-frame clones alone and is incomplete. The table records 18,000 or so clones, about 90% of them present only once. Germline CDR1 LGHNA, CDR2 YNFKEQ. The CDR3 has 17 amino acids. Trimming removed 2 bases at V and 3 bases at J, with 20 bases between. The data were taken from a study of monozygotic twins with cystic fibrosis. This receptor was identified in a girl aged 2 to 10 with cystic fibrosis. Sequenced sample: blood. The rearrangement joins TRBV4-2 to TRBJ2-7, with D possibly TRBD1 on 6 matching bases. CDR3 in DNA: TGTGCCAGCAGCCAAAGGGGTAGCCGGGACATAGTCTACGAGCAGTACTTC. Translated: CASSQRGSRDIVYEQYF.